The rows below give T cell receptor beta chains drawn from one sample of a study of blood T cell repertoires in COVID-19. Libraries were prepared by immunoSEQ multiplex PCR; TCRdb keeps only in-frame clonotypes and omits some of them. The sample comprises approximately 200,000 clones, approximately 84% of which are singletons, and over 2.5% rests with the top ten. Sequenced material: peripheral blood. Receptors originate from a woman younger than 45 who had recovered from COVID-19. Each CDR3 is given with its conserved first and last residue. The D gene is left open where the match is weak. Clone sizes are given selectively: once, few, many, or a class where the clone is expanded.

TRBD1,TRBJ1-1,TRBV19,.,TGTGCCAGTAGTAAAACTCGGACAGGGTACCTGAACACTGAAGCTTTCTTT,CASSKTRTGYLNTEAFF
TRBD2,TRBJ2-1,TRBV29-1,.,TGCAGCGTTGGGGCGCTGGGGCTAGCGGGATGGAATGAGCAGTTCTTC,CSVGALGLAGWNEQFF
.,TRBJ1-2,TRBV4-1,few,TGCGCCAGCAGCCAAGATCTTACAGCCTTCCGTAACTATGGCTACACCTTC,CASSQDLTAFRNYGYTF
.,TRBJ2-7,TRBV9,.,TGTGCCAGCAGCGCGTCTAGCGTCCGCTCCTACGAGCAGTACTTC,CASSASSVRSYEQYF
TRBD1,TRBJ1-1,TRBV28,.,TGTGCCAGCCGCTTGGACAGGATGAACACTGAAGCTTTCTTT,CASRLDRMNTEAFF
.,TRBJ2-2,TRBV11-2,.,TGTGCCAGCAGCTTAGGGGAAGCGGGCTCCGGGGAGCTGTTTTTT,CASSLGEAGSGELFF
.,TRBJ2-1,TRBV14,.,TGTGCCAGCAGCCAGAATGAGGACTTACCGCAGTTCTTC,CASSQNEDLPQFF
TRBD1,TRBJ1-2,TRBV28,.,TGTGCCAGCAGGGGACAGGGAGGTACCTATGGCTACACCTTC,CASRGQGGTYGYTF
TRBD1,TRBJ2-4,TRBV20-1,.,TGCAGTGCTAGTTGGGGACAGGGAACCAAAAACATTCAGTACTTC,CSASWGQGTKNIQYF
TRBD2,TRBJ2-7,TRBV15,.,TGTGCCACCAGCGGTGCTAGCGGGAGAGACTCCTACGAGCAGTACTTC,CATSGASGRDSYEQYF
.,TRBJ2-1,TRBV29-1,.,TGCAGCGGCCTTGACAGTATAGAGTTCTTC,CSGLDSIEFF
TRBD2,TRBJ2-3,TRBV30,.,TGTGCCCTAGCGGGAGGTTCAGATACGCAGTATTTT,CALAGGSDTQYF
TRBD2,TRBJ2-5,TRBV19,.,TGTGCCAGTAACACGGGAGGGGTAGGAGAGACCCAGTACTTC,CASNTGGVGETQYF
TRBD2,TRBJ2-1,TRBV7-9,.,TGTGCCAGCAGCCGCGAGACTAGCGGGGGAAGCTCCTACAATGAGCAGTTCTTC,CASSRETSGGSSYNEQFF
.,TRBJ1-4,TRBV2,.,TGTGCCAGCAGTGGTCGCAGAAAAAAAGCGATAGATGAAAAACTGTTTTTT,CASSGRRKKAIDEKLFF
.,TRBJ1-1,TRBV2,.,TGTGCCAGCAGGGGCAGGGTAACTGAAGCTTTCTTT,CASRGRVTEAFF
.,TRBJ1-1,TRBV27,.,TGTGCCAGCAGTTCCGGGAGCTGGGACACTGAAGCTTTCTTT,CASSSGSWDTEAFF
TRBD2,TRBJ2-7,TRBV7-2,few,TGTGCCAGCAGCTTAGGGCTAGCGGGATCCTACGAGCAGTACTTC,CASSLGLAGSYEQYF
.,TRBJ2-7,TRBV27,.,TGTGCCAGCAGTTTCGACAGTTTCTCCTACGAGCAGTACTTC,CASSFDSFSYEQYF
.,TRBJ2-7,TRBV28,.,TGTGCCAGCAGTTTGTCTCGTTCCGAGCAGTACTTC,CASSLSRSEQYF
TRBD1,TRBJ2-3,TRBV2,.,TGTGCCAGCAGTGCTCGACAGGGGGCAGATACGCAGTATTTT,CASSARQGADTQYF
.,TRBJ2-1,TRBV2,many,TGTGCCAGCAGTGTAACCAGTTACTACAATGAGCAGTTCTTC,CASSVTSYYNEQFF
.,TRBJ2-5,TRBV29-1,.,TGCAGCGCCCAACAGGAGACCCAGTACTTC,CSAQQETQYF
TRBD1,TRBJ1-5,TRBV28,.,TGTGCCAGCAGTACAAACAGGGGACGAGGCAATCAGCCCCAGCATTTT,CASSTNRGRGNQPQHF
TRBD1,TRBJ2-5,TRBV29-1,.,TGCAGCGTTGAATCCCCAGGGACAGGGGGCTTGGAGACCCAGTACTTC,CSVESPGTGGLETQYF
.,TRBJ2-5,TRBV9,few,TGTGCCAGCACCCCGGGACTTCAACACTGGGAGACCCAGTACTTC,CASTPGLQHWETQYF
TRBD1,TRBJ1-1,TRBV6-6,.,TGTGCCAGCAGTTACGGGGCAGGGGGGACTTTCTTT,CASSYGAGGTFF
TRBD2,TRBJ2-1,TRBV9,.,TGTGCCAGCAGTAAGCGGGGCTCCTACAATGAGCAGTTCTTC,CASSKRGSYNEQFF
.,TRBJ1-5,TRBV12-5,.,TGTGCTAGTGGTGTGGGACCGCGAGGGCCCCAGCATTTT,CASGVGPRGPQHF
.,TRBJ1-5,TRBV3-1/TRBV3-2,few,TGTGCCAGCAGCCAGACAGGAGAGAGTCAGCCCCAGCATTTT,CASSQTGESQPQHF
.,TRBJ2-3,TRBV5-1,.,TGCGCCAGCAGGCCCCTCCCGGGGAGCACAGATACGCAGTATTTT,CASRPLPGSTDTQYF
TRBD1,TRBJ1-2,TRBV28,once,TGTGCCAGCAGTTTGGCAGGGGGTAACTATGGCTACACCTTC,CASSLAGGNYGYTF
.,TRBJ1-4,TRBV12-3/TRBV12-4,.,TGTGCCAGCAGTTTTATTGAGGATGAAAAACTGTTTTTT,CASSFIEDEKLFF
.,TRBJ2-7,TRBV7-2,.,TGTGCCAGCAGCTTAAACAGTAACTACGAGCAGTACTTC,CASSLNSNYEQYF
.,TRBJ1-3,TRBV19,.,TGTGCCAGCCGGACCACCGGACACTCTGGAAACACCATATATTTT,CASRTTGHSGNTIYF
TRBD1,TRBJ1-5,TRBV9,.,TGTGCCAGCAGCGTCGGACAGGGCGGAGAACAGCCCCAGCATTTT,CASSVGQGGEQPQHF
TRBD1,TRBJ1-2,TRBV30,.,TGTGCCTGGAGTGGACAGGGCGACGGCTACACCTTC,CAWSGQGDGYTF
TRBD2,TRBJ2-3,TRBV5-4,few,TGTGCCAGCAGCTTGGCTACTAGCGGGAGGGATACGCAGTATTTT,CASSLATSGRDTQYF